The 26 T cell receptor beta chains below were found in one sample sequenced in a study of post-analysis software for immune sequencing data. Their target antigens are unknown. The study's findings and limits: In patients, about five TRBV segments were more frequent than in controls, with TRBV5-6, TRBV5-1 and TRBV20-1 among them.

TCR beta cDNA libraries included unique molecular identifiers. From the PCR reads, TCRdb called clonotypes with MiXCR, one entry per CDR3 protein. The sample has hundreds of thousands of distinct CDR3 sequences, roughly 30% seen once; the top ten hold 0.5% to 0.6%. The sequenced material came from blood. The source of these receptors is a girl aged 5-17 years with multiple sclerosis.

This chain uses TRBV29-1 with TRBJ2-2, with 9 bases fitting TRBD1. The CDR3 has 17 amino acids. With V trimmed by 4 bases and J by 7 bases, 16 bases remained unmatched. Germline CDR1 reads SQVTM; CDR2 reads ANQGSEA. The CDR3 region is CSVGRAVGTGTGGELFF. CDR3 bases: TGCAGCGTTGGAAGGGCAGTAGGGACAGGGACGGGCGGGGAGCTGTTTTTT.

This clonotype was counted only a few times. The chain combines TRBV7-2 with TRBJ2-5, with D perhaps TRBD2 (6 bases). CDR3 length: 19 amino acids. V shed 1 base and J shed 2 bases, with 23 bases lying between them. CDR1 is SGHTA and CDR2 is FQGNSA in the germline V gene. This CDR3 reads CASSLEWFGLAGTQETQYF. The CDR3 nucleotides read TGTGCCAGCAGCTTAGAGTGGTTTGGGCTGGCAGGGACTCAAGAGACCCAGTACTTC.

V usage is TRBV5-6 and J usage is TRBJ2-7; D is ambiguous. Trimming stripped 0 bases from V and 3 bases from J, with 13 bases between. Germline assignment: CDR1 SGHDT and CDR2 YYEEEE. The CDR3 runs to 15 residues. CDR3 DNA sequence: TGTGCCAGCAGCTTGGGTTTACAGTTGAGCTACGAGCAGTACTTC. It encodes CASSLGLQLSYEQYF.

V and J are TRBV27 and TRBJ2-7; D remains ambiguous. CDR3 length: 19 amino acids. From germline, CDR1 is MNHEY and CDR2 SMNVEV (reference sequence). With 0 bases removed from V and 3 bases from J, the gap between germline ends came to 24 bases. The CDR3 spells CASSLSEISPSVHHYEQYF. CDR3 bases: TGTGCCAGCAGTTTATCAGAAATAAGCCCCTCGGTGCACCACTACGAGCAGTACTTC.

V and J are TRBV9 and TRBJ2-5; 9 nucleotides align to TRBD2. From germline, CDR1 is SGDLS and CDR2 YYNGEE. This CDR3 spans 17 amino acids. V trimming: 0 bases; J trimming: 5 bases; junction bases outside the gene matches: 11. The CDR3 loop is CASSVDPSGNSLETQYF. For the CDR3, the DNA is TGTGCCAGCAGCGTAGACCCTAGCGGGAATTCGTTGGAGACCCAGTACTTC.

The rearrangement links TRBV15 to TRBJ1-2; D might be TRBD1 (6 bases). This CDR3 has 19 amino acids. Per the germline V gene, CDR1 is LNHNV and CDR2 is YYDKDF (reference sequence). The germline V and J ends were trimmed by 0 bases and 0 bases, with 20 bases remaining between them. This CDR3 is CATSRDLTGPHLANYGYTF. The CDR3, as DNA: TGTGCCACCAGCAGAGATCTAACAGGGCCCCATCTGGCTAACTATGGCTACACCTTC.

This chain uses TRBV29-1 with TRBJ2-2; D is possibly TRBD2 (5 bases). V was clipped by 6 bases and J by 0 bases, with 11 bases between them. The CDR3 sequence is 14 residues long. Germline CDR1 and CDR2: SQVTM and ANQGSEA. The CDR3 loop is CSVSAVSNTGELFF. In nucleotides, the CDR3 is TGCAGCGTCTCAGCGGTTTCGAACACCGGGGAGCTGTTTTTT.

The rearrangement links TRBV3-1 to TRBJ2-7; possible D gene TRBD2, 6 bases. The J call is uncertain, as TRBJ2-5 better fits the DNA end. Germline CDR1 reads LGHDT; CDR2 reads YNNKEL (reference sequence). The CDR3 covers 15 residues. CDR3 in DNA: TGTGCCAGCAGCCAAGATTGGGGAGGCAAAGAGACCCAGTACTTC. As protein: CASSQDWGGKETQYF.

This clonotype has a handful of counts. The chain links TRBV5-1 to TRBJ2-3, with no clear D. V gave up 3 bases and J gave up 4 bases, with 12 bases separating them. The CDR3 is 14 amino acids. The germline CDR1 and CDR2 sequences are SGHRS and YFSETQ. The CDR3, as DNA: TGCGCCAGCAGCTCCACAGCCAGCGCAGATACGCAGTATTTT. This codes for CASSSTASADTQYF.

This clonotype has ten or more counts. This chain uses TRBV29-1 with TRBJ2-1; 7 nucleotides agree with TRBD1. The CDR3 is 11 amino acids. Trimming removed 4 bases from V and 11 bases from J; junction bases left unmatched: 5. Germline loops: CDR1 SQVTM, CDR2 ANQGSEA. The CDR3 region is CSVVQGSKQFF. The CDR3 DNA sequence: TGCAGCGTTGTACAGGGGAGCAAGCAGTTCTTC.

The genes are TRBV20-1 and TRBJ2-7, with D perhaps being TRBD1 or TRBD2 (5 bases each). The CDR3 consists of 13 residues. With 3 bases removed from V and 4 bases from J, the gap between germline ends came to 13 bases. Germline loops: CDR1 DFQATT, CDR2 SNEGSKA (reference sequence). The CDR3 protein is CSASGRESYEQYF. The CDR3 DNA follows: TGCAGTGCTAGTGGCAGGGAGTCTTACGAGCAGTACTTC.

In this sample, this clonotype turned up a few times. The J gene is TRBJ2-1, the V gene TRBV20-1; 12 positions match TRBD2. The V and J ends lost 0 bases and 7 bases, in that order; junction bases with no gene match: 4. The CDR3 is 15 residues long. Germline CDR1 reads DFQATT; CDR2 reads SNEGSKA (reference sequence). CDR3 region: CSARDLLAGGNEQFF. For the CDR3, the DNA is TGCAGTGCTAGAGATCTGCTAGCGGGAGGGAATGAGCAGTTCTTC.

This clonotype was counted only a few times. The chain couples TRBV29-1 to TRBJ2-5, with a possible D match to TRBD2 (6 bases). Germline CDR1 SQVTM, CDR2 ANQGSEA. The CDR3 has 13 residues. Trimming stripped 4 bases from V and 5 bases from J, with 14 bases between. The CDR3 loop is CSVGRRGRETQYF. CDR3 sequence (DNA): TGCAGCGTTGGCCGGAGGGGACGGGAGACCCAGTACTTC.

The chain links TRBV3-1 to TRBJ1-4; no clear D. The ends were cut back, 4 bases at V and 2 bases at J, with 8 bases in the middle. The CDR3 is made up of 14 amino acids. Germline loops: CDR1 LGHDT, CDR2 YNNKEL (reference sequence). The CDR3 bases are TGTGCCAGCAGCCTGACGGAGACTAATGAAAAACTGTTTTTT. Protein sequence: CASSLTETNEKLFF.

The chain has TRBV27 and TRBJ2-6, with D perhaps TRBD2 (7 bases). CDR1 MNHEY and CDR2 SMNVEV come from the germline V gene (reference sequence). V was clipped by 2 bases and J by 0 bases, with 17 bases between them. This CDR3 spans 19 amino acids. CDR3 DNA: TGTGCCAGCAGTTTAAGATCGGGGGGCCGTTCCTCTGGGGCCAACGTCCTGACTTTC. Translating gives CASSLRSGGRSSGANVLTF.

The V and J genes are TRBV29-1 and TRBJ1-5; perhaps TRBD1 as D (5 bases). The CDR3 is 13 residues long. With 4 bases removed from V and 6 bases from J, the gap between germline ends came to 13 bases. The germline V gene has CDR1 SQVTM and CDR2 ANQGSEA. CDR3 DNA: TGCAGCGTTGGGGGAGGGGATGGTCAGCCCCAGCATTTT. This translates into CSVGGGDGQPQHF.

The chain combines TRBV2 with TRBJ1-5, with 7 bases fitting TRBD1. Germline assignment: CDR1 SNHLY and CDR2 FYNNEI. The CDR3 length is 14 residues. J was trimmed by 9 bases and V by 6 bases; bases with no gene match: 11. CDR3 in DNA: TGTGCCAGCAGCTTGACAGGGCAGCCCGGGCCCCAGCATTTT. Translated: CASSLTGQPGPQHF. The full variable domain, rest sourced from reference TRBV2 and TRBJ1-5, is EPEVTQTPSHQVTQMGQEVILRCVPISNHLYFYWYRQILGQKVEFLVSFYNNEISEKSEIFDDQFSVERPDGSNFTLKIRSTKLEDSAMYFCASSLTGQPGPQHFGDGTRLSIL.

The rearrangement uses TRBV6-6 and TRBJ1-1; tentative D call: TRBD1 (5 bases). The CDR3 runs 11 residues. Looked up from germline, CDR1 is MNHNY and CDR2 is SVGAGI (reference sequence). V was trimmed by 8 bases and J by 7 bases, leaving 11 bases between them. CDR3 nucleotides: TGTGCCAGCGGTCGGGGGAGTGAAGCTTTCTTT. Translated, it gives CASGRGSEAFF.

The table lists this clonotype with many counts. The V call is TRBV7-2, the J call TRBJ1-4, with TRBD1 as a possible D gene (5 bases). Germline CDR1 is SGHTA and CDR2 is FQGNSA. Deletions cut 1 base from V and 2 bases from J, with 8 bases between. CDR3 size: 15 residues. The CDR3 DNA follows: TGTGCCAGCAGCTTAGTAGGGGCTACTAATGAAAAACTGTTTTTT. Translating it yields CASSLVGATNEKLFF.

The chain joins TRBV7-2 to TRBJ2-1; possible D gene TRBD2, 5 bases. V lost 10 bases to trimming and J lost 2 bases, with 24 bases between them. The CDR3 is 17 residues long. Germline CDR1 is SGHTA and CDR2 is FQGNSA. This chain's CDR3 is CANNLRNRAATYNEQFF. The DNA of the CDR3 is TGTGCCAACAACCTACGGAATCGAGCGGCAACCTACAATGAGCAGTTCTTC.

This clonotype was detected only once. A junction boundary mismatches the germline segment, possibly from a read error. This rearrangement joins TRBV6-5 to TRBJ2-7, with a possible D match to TRBD1 (6 bases). The CDR3 sequence is 11 residues long. Per germline, CDR1 MNHEY and CDR2 SVGAGI. CDR3 residues: CASSQQGEQNF. The CDR3 nucleotides read TGTGCCAGCAGCCAACAGGGCGAGCAGAACTTC.

The rearrangement joins TRBV12-3 or TRBV12-4 to TRBJ2-2; possibly TRBD1 for D (5 bases). The ends were cut back, 6 bases at V and 2 bases at J, with 16 bases in the middle. There are 16 residues in the CDR3. The CDR3 DNA is TGTGCCAGCAGGAACCAACAGGACACCAACACCGGGGAGCTGTTTTTT. Its translation is CASRNQQDTNTGELFF.

V gene TRBV28 combines with J gene TRBJ1-5; D gene unclear. V was cut by 6 bases and J by 1 base, with 16 bases left in between. Germline CDR1 reads MDHEN; CDR2 reads SYDVKM. The CDR3 is 16 residues long. Here the CDR3 DNA reads TGTGCCAGCAGCCCTCCTAGGTTGTTGAGCAATCAGCCCCAGCATTTT. Its protein product is CASSPPRLLSNQPQHF.

The chain is built from TRBV7-2 and TRBJ2-1; 10 bases match TRBD2. The ends lost 1 base at V and 4 bases at J; junction bases unmatched: 4. Germline assignment: CDR1 SGHTA and CDR2 FQGNSA. This CDR3 is built from 16 residues. The CDR3 region is CASSLESSGRYNEQFF. Here the CDR3 DNA reads TGTGCCAGCAGCTTAGAGTCTAGCGGGAGATACAATGAGCAGTTCTTC.

This clonotype has more than one count but fewer than ten. Sequence at one end of the junction differs from germline and may be a read error. The chain links TRBV15 to TRBJ1-5; no clear D. The CDR3 contains 13 residues. The V gene's germline CDR1 is LNHNV and CDR2 YYDKDF (reference sequence). The CDR3 spells CATSREANQPQHF. As DNA, the CDR3 is TGTGCCACCAGCAGAGAGGCAAATCAGCCTCAGCATTTT.

The rearrangement uses TRBV24-1 and TRBJ2-3; possible D gene TRBD1, 6 bases. CDR3 size: 15 residues. V was clipped by 2 bases and J by 6 bases, with 14 bases between them. Germline values: CDR1 KGHDR, CDR2 SFDVKD. The CDR3 here is CATSDWAGERDTQYF. CDR3 in DNA: TGTGCCACCAGTGATTGGGCAGGGGAGAGGGATACGCAGTATTTT.